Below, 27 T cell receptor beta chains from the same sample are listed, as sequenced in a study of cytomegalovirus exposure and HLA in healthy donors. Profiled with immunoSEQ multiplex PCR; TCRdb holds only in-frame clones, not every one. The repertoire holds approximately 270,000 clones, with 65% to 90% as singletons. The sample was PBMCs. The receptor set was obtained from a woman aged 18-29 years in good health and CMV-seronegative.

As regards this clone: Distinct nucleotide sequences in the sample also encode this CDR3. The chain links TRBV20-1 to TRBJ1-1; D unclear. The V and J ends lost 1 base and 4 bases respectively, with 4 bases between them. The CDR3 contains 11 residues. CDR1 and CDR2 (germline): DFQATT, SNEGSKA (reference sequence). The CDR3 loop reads CSARAGTEAFF. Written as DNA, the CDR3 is TGCAGTGCTAGAGCCGGCACTGAAGCTTTCTTT.

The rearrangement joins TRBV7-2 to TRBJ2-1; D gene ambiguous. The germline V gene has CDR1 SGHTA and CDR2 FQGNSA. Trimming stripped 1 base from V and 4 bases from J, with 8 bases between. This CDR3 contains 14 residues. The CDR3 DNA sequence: TGTGCCAGCAGCTTAGTCACCAGGTACAATGAGCAGTTCTTC. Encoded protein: CASSLVTRYNEQFF.

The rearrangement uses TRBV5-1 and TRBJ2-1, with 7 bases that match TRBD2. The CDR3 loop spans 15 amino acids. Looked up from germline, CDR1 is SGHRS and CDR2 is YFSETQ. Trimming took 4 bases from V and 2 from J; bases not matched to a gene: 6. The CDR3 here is CASSIGGRAYNEQFF. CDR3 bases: TGCGCCAGCAGCATCGGGGGGAGGGCCTACAATGAGCAGTTCTTC.

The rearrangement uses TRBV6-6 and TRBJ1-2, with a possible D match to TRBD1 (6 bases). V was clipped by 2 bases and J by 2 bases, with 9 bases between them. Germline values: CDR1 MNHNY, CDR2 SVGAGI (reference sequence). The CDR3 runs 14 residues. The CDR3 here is CASSYPGQNYGYTF. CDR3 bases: TGTGCCAGCAGTTACCCAGGACAGAACTATGGCTACACCTTC.

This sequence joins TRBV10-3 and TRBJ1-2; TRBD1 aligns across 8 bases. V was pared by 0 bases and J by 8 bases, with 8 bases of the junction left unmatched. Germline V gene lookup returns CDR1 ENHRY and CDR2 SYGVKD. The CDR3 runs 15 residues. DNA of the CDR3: TGTGCCATCAGTGAGTCAGAGGACAGGGTGGGAGGCTACACCTTC. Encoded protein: CAISESEDRVGGYTF.

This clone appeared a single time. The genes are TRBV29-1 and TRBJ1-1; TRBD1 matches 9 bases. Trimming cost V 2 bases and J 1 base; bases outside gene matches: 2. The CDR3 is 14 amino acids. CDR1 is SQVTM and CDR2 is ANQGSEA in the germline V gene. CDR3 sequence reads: CSVEWTGANTEAFF. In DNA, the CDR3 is TGCAGCGTTGAATGGACAGGGGCGAACACTGAAGCTTTCTTT. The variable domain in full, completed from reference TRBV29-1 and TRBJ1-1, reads SAVISQKPSRDICQRGTSLTIQCQVDSQVTMMFWYRQQPGQSLTLIATANQGSEATYESGFVIDKFPISRPNLTFSTLTVSNMSPEDSSIYLCSVEWTGANTEAFFGQGTRLTVV.

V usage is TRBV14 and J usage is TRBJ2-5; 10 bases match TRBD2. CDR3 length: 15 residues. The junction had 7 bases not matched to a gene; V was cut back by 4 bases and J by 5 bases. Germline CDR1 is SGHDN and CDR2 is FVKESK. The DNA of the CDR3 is TGTGCCAGCAGCCTACTTAGCGGGGGGCAGGAGACCCAGTACTTC. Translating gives CASSLLSGGQETQYF.

The CDR3 loop reads CASSSLTSGRASEQYF. The DNA of the CDR3 is TGCGCCAGCAGCTCCTTAACTAGCGGGAGGGCCTCCGAGCAGTACTTC. The chain carries TRBV5-1 and TRBJ2-7; 13 bases line up with TRBD2. The CDR3 is 16 amino acids. In germline, CDR1 is SGHRS, CDR2 YFSETQ. V shed 3 bases and J 6 bases; nucleotides not matched to a gene: 9.

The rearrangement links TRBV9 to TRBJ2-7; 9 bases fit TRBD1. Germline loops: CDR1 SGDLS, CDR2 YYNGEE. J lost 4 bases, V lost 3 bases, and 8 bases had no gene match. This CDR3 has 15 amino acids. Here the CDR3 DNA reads TGTGCCAGCAGCGCCACAGGGGGCTTTTTGTACGAGCAGTACTTC. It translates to CASSATGGFLYEQYF.

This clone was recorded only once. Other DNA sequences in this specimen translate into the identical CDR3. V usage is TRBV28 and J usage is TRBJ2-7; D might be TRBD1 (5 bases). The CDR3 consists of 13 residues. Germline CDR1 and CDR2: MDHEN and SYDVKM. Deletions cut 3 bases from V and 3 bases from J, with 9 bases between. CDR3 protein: CASSFGQGYEQYF. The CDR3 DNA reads TGTGCCAGCAGTTTCGGCCAGGGCTACGAGCAGTACTTC.

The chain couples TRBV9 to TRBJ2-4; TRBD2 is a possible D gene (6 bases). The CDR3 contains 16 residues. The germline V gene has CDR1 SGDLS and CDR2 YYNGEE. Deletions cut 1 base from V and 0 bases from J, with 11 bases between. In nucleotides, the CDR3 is TGTGCCAGCAGCGTAAGCACGGGACTAGCCAAAAACATTCAGTACTTC. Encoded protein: CASSVSTGLAKNIQYF.

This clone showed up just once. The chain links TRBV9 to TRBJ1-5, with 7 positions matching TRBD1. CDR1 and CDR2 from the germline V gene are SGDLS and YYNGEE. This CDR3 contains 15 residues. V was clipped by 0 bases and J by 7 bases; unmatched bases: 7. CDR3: CASSVGGQGDQPQHF. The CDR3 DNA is TGTGCCAGCAGCGTAGGGGGGCAGGGGGACCAGCCCCAGCATTTT. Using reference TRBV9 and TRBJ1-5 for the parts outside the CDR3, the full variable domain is DSGVTQTPKHLITATGQRVTLRCSPRSGDLSVYWYQQSLDQGLQFLIQYYNGEERAKGNILERFSAQQFPDLHSELNLSSLELGDSALYFCASSVGGQGDQPQHFGDGTRLSIL.

CDR3 nucleotides: TGTGCCAGCAGCGCCCAACTAGCGGGGCCCCCCTACGAGCAGTACTTC. It codes for CASSAQLAGPPYEQYF. The V and J genes are TRBV21-1 and TRBJ2-7; the table's TRBD2 call for D was not verified on the DNA. TRBV21-1 is recorded as a pseudogene. This CDR3 contains 16 residues.

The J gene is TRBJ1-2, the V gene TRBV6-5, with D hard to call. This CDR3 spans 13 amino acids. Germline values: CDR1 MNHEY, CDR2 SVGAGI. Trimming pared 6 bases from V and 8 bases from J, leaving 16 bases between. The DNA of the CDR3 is TGTGCCAGCAGAAACGCGGGGTTTTTGGGCTACACCTTC. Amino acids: CASRNAGFLGYTF.

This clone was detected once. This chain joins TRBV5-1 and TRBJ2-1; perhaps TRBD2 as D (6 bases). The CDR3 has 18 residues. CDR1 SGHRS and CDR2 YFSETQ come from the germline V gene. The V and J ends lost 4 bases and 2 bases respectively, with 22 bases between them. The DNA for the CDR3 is TGCGCCAGCAGCCATTCCAGGGACTTCCCTCTTGCCTACAATGAGCAGTTCTTC. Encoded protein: CASSHSRDFPLAYNEQFF. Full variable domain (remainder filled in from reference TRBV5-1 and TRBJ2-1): KAGVTQTPRYLIKTRGQQVTLSCSPISGHRSVSWYQQTPGQGLQFLFEYFSETQRNKGNFPGRFSGRQFSNSRSEMNVSTLELGDSALYLCASSHSRDFPLAYNEQFFGPGTRLTVL.

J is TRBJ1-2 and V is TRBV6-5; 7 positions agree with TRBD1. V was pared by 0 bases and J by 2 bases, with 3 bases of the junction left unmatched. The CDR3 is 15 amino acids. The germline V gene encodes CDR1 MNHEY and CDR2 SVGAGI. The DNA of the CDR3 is TGTGCCAGCAGTTACTCGAAGGGACAGAACTATGGCTACACCTTC. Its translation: CASSYSKGQNYGYTF.

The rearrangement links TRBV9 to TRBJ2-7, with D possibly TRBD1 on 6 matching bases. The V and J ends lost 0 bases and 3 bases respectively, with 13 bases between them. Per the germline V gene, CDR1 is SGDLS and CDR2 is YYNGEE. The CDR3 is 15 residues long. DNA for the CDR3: TGTGCCAGCAGCGTAGGTCAGGGGATTCTCTACGAGCAGTACTTC. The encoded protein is CASSVGQGILYEQYF. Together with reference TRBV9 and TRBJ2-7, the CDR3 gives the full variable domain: DSGVTQTPKHLITATGQRVTLRCSPRSGDLSVYWYQQSLDQGLQFLIQYYNGEERAKGNILERFSAQQFPDLHSELNLSSLELGDSALYFCASSVGQGILYEQYFGPGTRLTVT.

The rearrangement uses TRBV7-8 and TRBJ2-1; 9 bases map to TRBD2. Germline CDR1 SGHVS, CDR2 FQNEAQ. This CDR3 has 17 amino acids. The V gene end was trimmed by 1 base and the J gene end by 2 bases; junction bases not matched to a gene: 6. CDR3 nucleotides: TGTGCCAGCAGCTTAGGAGGCGGGGGGGCGGCCTACAATGAGCAGTTCTTC. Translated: CASSLGGGGAAYNEQFF.

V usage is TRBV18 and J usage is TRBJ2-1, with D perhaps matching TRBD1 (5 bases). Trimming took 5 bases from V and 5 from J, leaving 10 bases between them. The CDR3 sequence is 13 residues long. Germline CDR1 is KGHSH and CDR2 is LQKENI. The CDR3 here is CASSYTRDNEQFF. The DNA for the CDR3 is TGTGCCAGCTCATACACCAGGGACAATGAGCAGTTCTTC.

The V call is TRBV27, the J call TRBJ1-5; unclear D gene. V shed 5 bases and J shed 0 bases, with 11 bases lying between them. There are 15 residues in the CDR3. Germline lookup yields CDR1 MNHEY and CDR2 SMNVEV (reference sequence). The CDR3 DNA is TGTGCCAGCAGTCTCAGAACAGATAGCAATCAGCCCCAGCATTTT. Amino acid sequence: CASSLRTDSNQPQHF.

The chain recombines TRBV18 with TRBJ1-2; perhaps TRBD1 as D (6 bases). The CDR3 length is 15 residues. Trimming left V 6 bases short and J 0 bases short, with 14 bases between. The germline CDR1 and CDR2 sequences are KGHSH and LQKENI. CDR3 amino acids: CASSPTDRSNYGYTF. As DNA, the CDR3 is TGTGCCAGCTCGCCAACGGACAGATCTAACTATGGCTACACCTTC.

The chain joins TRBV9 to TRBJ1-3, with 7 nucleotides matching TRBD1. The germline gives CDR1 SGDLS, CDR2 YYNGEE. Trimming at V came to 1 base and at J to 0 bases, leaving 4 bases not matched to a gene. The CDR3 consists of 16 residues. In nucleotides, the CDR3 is TGTGCCAGCAGCGTATCTGCAGGGGGCTCTGGAAACACCATATATTTT. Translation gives CASSVSAGGSGNTIYF.

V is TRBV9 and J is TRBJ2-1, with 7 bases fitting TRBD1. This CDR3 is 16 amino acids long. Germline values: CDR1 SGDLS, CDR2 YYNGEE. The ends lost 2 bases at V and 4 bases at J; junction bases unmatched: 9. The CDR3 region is CASSVSNRGWYNEQFF. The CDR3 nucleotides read TGTGCCAGCAGCGTCTCCAACAGGGGTTGGTACAATGAGCAGTTCTTC.

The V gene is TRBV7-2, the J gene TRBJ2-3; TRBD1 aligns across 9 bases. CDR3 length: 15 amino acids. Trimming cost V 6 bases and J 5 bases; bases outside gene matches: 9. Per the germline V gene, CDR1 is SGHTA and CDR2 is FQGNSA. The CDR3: CASSLQGALGDTQYF. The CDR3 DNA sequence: TGTGCCAGCAGTTTACAGGGGGCGCTTGGAGATACGCAGTATTTT.

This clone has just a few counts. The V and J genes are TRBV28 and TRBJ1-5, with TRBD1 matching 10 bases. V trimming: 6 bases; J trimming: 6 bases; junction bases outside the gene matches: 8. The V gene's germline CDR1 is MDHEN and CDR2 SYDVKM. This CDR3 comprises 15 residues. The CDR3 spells CASRSDRGRSQPQHF. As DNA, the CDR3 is TGTGCCAGCAGGAGCGACAGGGGGCGTAGTCAGCCCCAGCATTTT.

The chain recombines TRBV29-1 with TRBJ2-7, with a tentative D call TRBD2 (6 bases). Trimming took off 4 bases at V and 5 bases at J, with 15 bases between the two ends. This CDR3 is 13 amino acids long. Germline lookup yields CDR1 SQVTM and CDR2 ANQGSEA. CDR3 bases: TGCAGCGTTGTGCGTACAGGAGGGGACGAGCAGTACTTC. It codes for CSVVRTGGDEQYF.

CDR3 nucleotides: TGTGCCAGCAGTCCGGAGGGCGGGGGCGCCTACAATGAGCAGTTCTTC. Translation gives CASSPEGGGAYNEQFF. The genes are TRBV28 and TRBJ2-1; D is possibly TRBD2 (7 bases). Trimming took 5 bases from V and 2 from J, leaving 16 bases between them. Germline CDR1 is MDHEN and CDR2 is SYDVKM. The CDR3 has 16 amino acids.